This T cell receptor (beta chain) was documented in a study of cytomegalovirus exposure and HLA in healthy donors. About the research overall: The use of the same platform for the approximately 130 validation repertoires and the 550 to 850 first-cohort repertoires was reported by a later analysis.

Using immunoSEQ multiplex PCR, the repertoire was profiled, and TCRdb retains in-frame clones only, with some absent. The data show over 85,000 clones, roughly 90% seen once. Study-level points and caveats: Through in vitro validation, three CMV-associated chains were shown to be specific for CMV antigens. The study labeled 164 TCR beta chains cytomegalovirus-associated. TCR sequences were mostly rare, though some public TCRs occurred in many donors.

This CDR3 has 16 amino acids. With 0 bases clipped from V and 7 bases from J, the junction kept 2 bases outside the gene matches. Germline assignment: CDR1 MNHEY and CDR2 SMNVEV (reference sequence). Of note for this clone: No antigen is known for it.

This clonotype was sampled from a woman in her 30s in good health and CMV-seropositive. The sample comprised PBMCs. The chain couples TRBV27 to TRBJ2-1; 14 nucleotides match TRBD2. The CDR3 sequence: CASSLSGTSGGNEQFF. For the CDR3, the DNA is TGTGCCAGCAGTTTATCCGGGACTAGCGGGGGAAATGAGCAGTTCTTC.